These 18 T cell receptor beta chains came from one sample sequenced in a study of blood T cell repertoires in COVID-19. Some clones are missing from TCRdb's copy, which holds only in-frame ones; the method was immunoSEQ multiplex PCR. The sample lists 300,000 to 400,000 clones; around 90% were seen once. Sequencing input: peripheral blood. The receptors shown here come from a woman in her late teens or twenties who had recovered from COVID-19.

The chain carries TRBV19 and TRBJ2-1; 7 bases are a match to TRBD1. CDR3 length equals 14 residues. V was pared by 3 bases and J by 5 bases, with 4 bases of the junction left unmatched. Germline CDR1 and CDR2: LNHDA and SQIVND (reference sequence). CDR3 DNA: TGTGCCAGTAGTATTTGGGACAGTGACAATGAGCAGTTCTTC. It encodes CASSIWDSDNEQFF.

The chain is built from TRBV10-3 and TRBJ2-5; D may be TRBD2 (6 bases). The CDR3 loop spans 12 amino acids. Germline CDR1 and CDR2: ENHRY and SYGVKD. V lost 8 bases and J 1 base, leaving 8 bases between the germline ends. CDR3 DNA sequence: TGTGCCATCGCCGGGAGCCAAGAGACCCAGTACTTC. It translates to CAIAGSQETQYF.

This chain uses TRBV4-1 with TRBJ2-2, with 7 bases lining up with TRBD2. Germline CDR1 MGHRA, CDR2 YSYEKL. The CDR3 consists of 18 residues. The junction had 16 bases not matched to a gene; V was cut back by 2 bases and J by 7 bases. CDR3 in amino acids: CASSQIGPGLFKVGELFF. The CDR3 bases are TGCGCCAGCAGCCAAATTGGGCCGGGACTATTTAAGGTCGGGGAGCTGTTTTTT.

The CDR3 reads CASSRQTQGNTEAFF. For the CDR3, the DNA is TGTGCCAGCTCACGACAGACCCAGGGGAACACTGAAGCTTTCTTT. This chain connects TRBV18 to TRBJ1-1; a weak D match, TRBD1 (5 bases). CDR3 size: 15 residues. V was pared by 4 bases and J by 1 base, with 13 bases between. Germline loops: CDR1 KGHSH, CDR2 LQKENI.

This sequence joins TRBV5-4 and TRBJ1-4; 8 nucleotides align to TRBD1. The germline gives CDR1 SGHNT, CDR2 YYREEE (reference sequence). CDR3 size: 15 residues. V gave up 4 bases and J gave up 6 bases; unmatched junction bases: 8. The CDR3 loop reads CASSPKTGDDEKLFF. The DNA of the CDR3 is TGTGCCAGCAGCCCCAAGACAGGGGATGATGAAAAACTGTTTTTT.

CDR3 sequence (DNA): TGTGCCAGCAGCCGACAGGGTGTGGATGAAAAACTGTTTTTT. Its translation: CASSRQGVDEKLFF. The V call is TRBV5-4, the J call TRBJ1-4; TRBD1 agrees at 7 bases. CDR3 length: 14 residues. Trimming took 4 bases from V and 6 from J; bases not matched to a gene: 6. In germline, CDR1 is SGHNT, CDR2 YYREEE (reference sequence).

CDR3 sequence: CAWDGGGVYYGYTF. The CDR3 region has the DNA TGTGCCTGGGATGGAGGGGGCGTTTACTATGGCTACACCTTC. V gene TRBV30 combines with J gene TRBJ1-2, with 7 bases that match TRBD1. The junction had 9 bases not matched to a gene; V was cut back by 5 bases and J by 3 bases. Looked up from germline, CDR1 is GTSNPN and CDR2 is SVGIG (reference sequence). The CDR3 sequence is 14 residues long.

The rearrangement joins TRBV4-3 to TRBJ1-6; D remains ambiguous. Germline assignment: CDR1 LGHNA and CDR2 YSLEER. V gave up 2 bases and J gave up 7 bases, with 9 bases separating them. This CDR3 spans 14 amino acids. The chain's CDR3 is CASSQRGSNSPLHF. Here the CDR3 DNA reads TGCGCCAGCAGCCAACGGGGATCGAATTCACCCCTCCACTTT.

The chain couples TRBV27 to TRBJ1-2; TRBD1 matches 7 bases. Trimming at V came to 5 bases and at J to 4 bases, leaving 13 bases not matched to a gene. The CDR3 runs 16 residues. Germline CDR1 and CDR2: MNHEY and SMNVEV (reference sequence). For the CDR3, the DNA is TGTGCCAGCAGTGGGGGCGACAGGGCGAGTTTCTATGGCTACACCTTC. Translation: CASSGGDRASFYGYTF.

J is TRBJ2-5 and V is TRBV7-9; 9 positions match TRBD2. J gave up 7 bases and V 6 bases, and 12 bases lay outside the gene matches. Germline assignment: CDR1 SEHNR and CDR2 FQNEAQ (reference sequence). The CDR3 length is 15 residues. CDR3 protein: CASSSGTSSSGTQYF. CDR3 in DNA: TGTGCCAGCAGTTCCGGGACTAGCTCCTCAGGGACCCAGTACTTC.

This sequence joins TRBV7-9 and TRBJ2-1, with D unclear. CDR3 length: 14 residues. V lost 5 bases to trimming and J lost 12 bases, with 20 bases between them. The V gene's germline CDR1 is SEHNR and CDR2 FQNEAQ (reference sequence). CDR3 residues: CASSTLEYERWQFF. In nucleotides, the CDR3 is TGTGCCAGCAGCACCCTAGAGTATGAACGTTGGCAGTTCTTC.

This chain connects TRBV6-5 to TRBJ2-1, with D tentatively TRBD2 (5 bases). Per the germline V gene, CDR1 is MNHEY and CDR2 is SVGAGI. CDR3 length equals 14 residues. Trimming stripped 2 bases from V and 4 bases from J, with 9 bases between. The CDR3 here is CASSYGRAYNEQFF. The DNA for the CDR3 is TGTGCCAGCAGTTACGGGCGGGCGTACAATGAGCAGTTCTTC.

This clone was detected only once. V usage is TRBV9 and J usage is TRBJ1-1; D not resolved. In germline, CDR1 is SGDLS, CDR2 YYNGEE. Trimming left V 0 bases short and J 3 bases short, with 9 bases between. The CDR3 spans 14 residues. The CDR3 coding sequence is TGTGCCAGCAGCGTAGGAGGGAGGGACACTGAAGCTTTCTTT. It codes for CASSVGGRDTEAFF.

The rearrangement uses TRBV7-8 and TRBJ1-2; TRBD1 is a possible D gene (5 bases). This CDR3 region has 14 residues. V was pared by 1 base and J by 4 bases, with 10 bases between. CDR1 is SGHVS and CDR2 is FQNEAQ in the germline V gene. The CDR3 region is CASSLVDRVYGYTF. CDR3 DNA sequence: TGTGCCAGCAGCTTAGTCGACAGAGTCTATGGCTACACCTTC.

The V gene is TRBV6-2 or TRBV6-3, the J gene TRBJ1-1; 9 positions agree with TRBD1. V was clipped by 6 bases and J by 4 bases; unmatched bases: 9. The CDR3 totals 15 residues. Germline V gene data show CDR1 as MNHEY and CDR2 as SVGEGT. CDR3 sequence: CASSPGTGTSTEAFF. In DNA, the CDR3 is TGTGCCAGCAGCCCCGGGACAGGGACTTCCACTGAAGCTTTCTTT.

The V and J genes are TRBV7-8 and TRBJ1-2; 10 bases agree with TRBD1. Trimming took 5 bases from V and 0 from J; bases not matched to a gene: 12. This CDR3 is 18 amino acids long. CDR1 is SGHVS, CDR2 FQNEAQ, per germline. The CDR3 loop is CASSHPGTGAIANYGYTF. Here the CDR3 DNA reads TGTGCCAGCAGCCACCCAGGGACAGGGGCCATCGCTAACTATGGCTACACCTTC.

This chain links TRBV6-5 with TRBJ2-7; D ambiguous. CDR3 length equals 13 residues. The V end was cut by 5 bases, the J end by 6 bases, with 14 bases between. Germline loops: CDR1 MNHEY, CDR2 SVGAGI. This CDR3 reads CASSPRHHFEQYV. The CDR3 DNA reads TGTGCCAGCAGTCCCCGACATCATTTCGAGCAGTACGTC.

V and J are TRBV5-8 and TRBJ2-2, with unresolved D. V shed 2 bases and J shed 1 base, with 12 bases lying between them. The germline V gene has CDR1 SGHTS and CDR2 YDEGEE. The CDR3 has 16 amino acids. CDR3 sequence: CASSFRSGRNTGELFF. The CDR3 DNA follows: TGTGCCAGCAGCTTCAGGTCAGGCCGGAACACCGGGGAGCTGTTTTTT.